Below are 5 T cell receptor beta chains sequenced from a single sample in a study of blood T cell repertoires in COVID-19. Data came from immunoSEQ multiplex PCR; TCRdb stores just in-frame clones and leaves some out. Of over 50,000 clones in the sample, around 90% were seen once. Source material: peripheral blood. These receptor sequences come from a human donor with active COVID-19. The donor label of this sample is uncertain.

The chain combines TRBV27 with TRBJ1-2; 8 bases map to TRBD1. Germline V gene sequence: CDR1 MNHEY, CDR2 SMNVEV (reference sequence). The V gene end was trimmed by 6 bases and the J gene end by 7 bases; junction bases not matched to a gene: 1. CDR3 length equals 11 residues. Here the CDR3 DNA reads TGTGCCAGCAGGGACAGGGTTGGCTACACCTTC. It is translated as CASRDRVGYTF.

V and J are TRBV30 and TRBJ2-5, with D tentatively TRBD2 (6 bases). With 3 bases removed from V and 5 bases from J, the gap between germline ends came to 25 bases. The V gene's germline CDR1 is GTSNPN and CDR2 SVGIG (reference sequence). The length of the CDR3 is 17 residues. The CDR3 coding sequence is TGTGCCTGGAGCCCCCTCGTGGGAGGCCCTTCCCGGGAGACCCAGTACTTC. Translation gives CAWSPLVGGPSRETQYF.

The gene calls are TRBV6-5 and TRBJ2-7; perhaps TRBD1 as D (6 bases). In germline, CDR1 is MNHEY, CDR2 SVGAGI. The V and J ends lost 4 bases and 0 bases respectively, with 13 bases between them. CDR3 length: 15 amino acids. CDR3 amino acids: CASSSGQLISYEQYF. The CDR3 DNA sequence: TGTGCCAGCAGTTCCGGACAGCTAATCTCCTACGAGCAGTACTTC.

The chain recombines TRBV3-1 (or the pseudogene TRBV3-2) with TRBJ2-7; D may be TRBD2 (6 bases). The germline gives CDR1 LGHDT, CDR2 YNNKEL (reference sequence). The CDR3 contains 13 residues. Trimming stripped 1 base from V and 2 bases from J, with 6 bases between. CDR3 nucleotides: TGTGCCAGCAGCCAAGGGGGGGCCTACGAGCAGTACTTC. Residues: CASSQGGAYEQYF.

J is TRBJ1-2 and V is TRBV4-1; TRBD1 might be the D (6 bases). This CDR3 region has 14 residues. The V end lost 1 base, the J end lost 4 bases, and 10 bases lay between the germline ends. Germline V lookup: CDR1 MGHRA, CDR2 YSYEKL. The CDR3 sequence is CASSQVWTVYGYTF. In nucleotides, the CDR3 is TGCGCCAGCAGCCAAGTTTGGACAGTCTATGGCTACACCTTC.